Here is one TCR beta chain with its context. Antigen unknown. The record originates from a study of response to subunit inactivated influenza vaccine. General observations from the study: The study's authors posited that every seasonal influenza vaccination enlists few new T cells.

Germline CDR1 MNHEY, CDR2 SMNVEV (reference sequence). V lost 5 bases, J lost 1 base, and 6 bases lay in between. The CDR3 is made up of 12 amino acids. TCRdb reanalysed the RT-PCR reads using MiXCR and keeps one entry per CDR3 protein. The sample holds some 800,000 distinct CDR3 sequences; 21% are singletons and the top ten take 10%. The sequence was obtained from a man in his forties or fifties who received an inactivated influenza vaccine. The sample consisted of PBMCs from blood, taken around 5 days after vaccination. J is TRBJ2-7 and V is TRBV27; D gene unclear. The CDR3 region is CASSTNSYEQYF. The CDR3 DNA is TGTGCCAGCAGTACTAATTCCTACGAGCAGTACTTC.